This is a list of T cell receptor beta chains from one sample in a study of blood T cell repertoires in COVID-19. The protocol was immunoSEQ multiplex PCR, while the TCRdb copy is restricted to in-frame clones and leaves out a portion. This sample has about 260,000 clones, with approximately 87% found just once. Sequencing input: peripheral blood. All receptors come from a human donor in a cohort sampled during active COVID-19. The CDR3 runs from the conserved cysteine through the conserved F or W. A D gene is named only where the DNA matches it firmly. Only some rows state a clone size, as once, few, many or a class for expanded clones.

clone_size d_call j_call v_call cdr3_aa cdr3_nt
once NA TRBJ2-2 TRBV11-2 CASRRGARNTGELFF TGTGCCAGCAGACGCGGGGCTCGAAACACCGGGGAGCTGTTTTTT
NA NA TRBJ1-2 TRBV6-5 CATQGSTYGYTF TGTGCCACGCAGGGTTCGACCTATGGCTACACCTTC
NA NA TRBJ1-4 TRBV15 CATSFGQINEKLFF TGTGCCACCAGCTTTGGACAGATTAATGAAAAACTGTTTTTT
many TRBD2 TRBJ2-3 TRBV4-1 CASSQSHITLAGEGTDTQYF TGCGCCAGCAGCCAGTCACACATAACACTAGCGGGAGAAGGAACAGATACGCAGTATTTT
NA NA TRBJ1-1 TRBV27 CASSFRGVAFF TGTGCCAGCAGTTTTAGGGGCGTGGCTTTCTTT
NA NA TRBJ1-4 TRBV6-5 CASRGGAEVSEKLFF TGTGCCAGCAGGGGGGGGGCGGAGGTTAGTGAAAAACTGTTTTTT
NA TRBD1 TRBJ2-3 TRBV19 CASINTGVTGFGADTQYF TGTGCCAGTATTAATACAGGGGTGACAGGATTCGGGGCAGATACGCAGTATTTT
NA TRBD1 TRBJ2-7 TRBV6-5 CASSTGTGSYEQYF TGTGCCAGCAGCACCGGGACAGGGTCCTACGAGCAGTACTTC
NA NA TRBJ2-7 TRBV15 CATSRDAGDGEQYF TGTGCCACCAGCAGAGATGCAGGGGACGGCGAGCAGTACTTC
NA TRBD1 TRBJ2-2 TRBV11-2 CASSLGQGANTGELFF TGTGCCAGCAGCTTAGGACAGGGTGCGAACACCGGGGAGCTGTTTTTT
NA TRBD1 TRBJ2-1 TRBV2 CASRRGQVKADEQFF TGTGCCAGCAGGAGGGGACAGGTTAAGGCCGATGAGCAGTTCTTC
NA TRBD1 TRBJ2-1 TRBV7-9 CASSLERLRDRGFRNEQFF TGTGCCAGCAGCTTAGAAAGGCTGAGGGACAGGGGCTTTAGGAATGAGCAGTTCTTC
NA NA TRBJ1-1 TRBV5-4 CASSRAGIGGVTEAFF TGTGCCAGCAGCCGGGCAGGGATAGGTGGGGTCACTGAAGCTTTCTTT
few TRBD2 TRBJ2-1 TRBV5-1 CASFPGLAGASGYNEQFF TGCGCCAGCTTCCCGGGACTAGCGGGAGCAAGTGGCTACAATGAGCAGTTCTTC
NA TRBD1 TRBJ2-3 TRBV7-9 CASSRQGYTQYF TGTGCCAGCAGCCGACAGGGCTATACGCAGTATTTT
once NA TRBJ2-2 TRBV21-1 CASSQRGGRPTGELFF TGTGCCAGCAGTCAACGCGGGGGGCGCCCCACCGGGGAGCTGTTTTTT
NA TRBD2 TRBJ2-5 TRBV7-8 CASSSASGAGETQYF TGTGCCAGCAGCTCAGCAAGCGGGGCTGGGGAGACCCAGTACTTC
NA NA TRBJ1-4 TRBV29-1 CSASRETGEKLFF TGCAGCGCCTCCCGGGAGACGGGGGAAAAACTGTTTTTT
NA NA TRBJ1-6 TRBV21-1 CASSTTGSSYNSPLHF TGTGCCAGCAGCACCACAGGGTCCTCCTATAATTCACCCCTCCACTTT
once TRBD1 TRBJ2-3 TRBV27 CASLGQGAGTDTQYF TGTGCCAGCTTGGGTCAGGGGGCGGGCACAGATACGCAGTATTTT
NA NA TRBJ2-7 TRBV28 CASSLSRLSEQYF TGTGCCAGCAGTTTATCCAGGTTAAGCGAGCAGTACTTC
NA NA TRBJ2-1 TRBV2 CASSWHVQEQFF TGTGCCAGCAGTTGGCATGTCCAGGAGCAGTTCTTC
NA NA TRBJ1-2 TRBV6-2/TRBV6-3 CASSYSGDGYTF TGTGCCAGCAGTTACTCAGGGGATGGCTACACCTTC
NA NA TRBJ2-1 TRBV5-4 CASSAPGLEINEQFF TGTGCCAGCAGCGCACCGGGACTGGAGATTAATGAGCAGTTCTTC
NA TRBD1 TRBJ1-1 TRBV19 CASSTDGQGKRNTEAFF TGTGCCAGTAGTACAGACGGACAGGGGAAACGGAACACTGAAGCTTTCTTT
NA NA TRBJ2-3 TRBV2 CASGQTSRTDTQYF TGTGCCAGTGGACAGACCTCTCGCACAGATACGCAGTATTTT
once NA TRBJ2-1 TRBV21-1 CASTLTSGGAFGNEQFF TGTGCCAGCACCCTGACTAGCGGGGGGGCCTTCGGAAATGAGCAGTTCTTC
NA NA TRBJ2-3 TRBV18 CASSPRGGAVGTQYF TGTGCCAGCTCACCACGGGGGGGGGCCGTCGGTACGCAGTATTTT
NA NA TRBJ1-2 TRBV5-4 CASSLAGPRGYGYTF TGTGCCAGCAGCTTGGCCGGGCCCCGGGGCTATGGCTACACCTTC
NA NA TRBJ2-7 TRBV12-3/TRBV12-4 CASSLTGNYEQYF TGTGCCAGCAGTTTAACGGGGAACTACGAGCAGTACTTC
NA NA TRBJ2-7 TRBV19 CASNPNFSLNPYEQYF TGTGCCAGTAACCCAAACTTCTCGTTAAACCCCTACGAGCAGTACTTC
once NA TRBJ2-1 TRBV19 CASSIEGVEYNEQFF TGTGCCAGTAGTATTGAGGGGGTCGAATACAATGAGCAGTTCTTC
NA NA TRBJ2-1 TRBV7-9 CASSLGTAYNEQFF TGTGCCAGCAGCTTAGGGACAGCCTACAATGAGCAGTTCTTC
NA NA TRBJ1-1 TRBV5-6 CASSLSSGNTEAFF TGTGCCAGCAGCTTGAGCTCAGGGAACACTGAAGCTTTCTTT
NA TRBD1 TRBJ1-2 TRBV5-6 CASSFRGRGYGYTF TGTGCCAGCAGCTTCAGGGGGCGCGGCTATGGCTACACCTTC
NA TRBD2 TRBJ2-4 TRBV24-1 CATSDWTSGASKNIQYF TGTGCCACCAGTGATTGGACTAGCGGGGCGTCCAAAAACATTCAGTACTTC
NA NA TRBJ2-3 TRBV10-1 CASRDYLGTDTQYF TGCGCCAGCAGGGACTATCTGGGCACAGATACGCAGTATTTT
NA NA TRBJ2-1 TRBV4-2 CASSQENGVGGYEQFF TGTGCCAGCAGCCAAGAAAACGGAGTAGGCGGGTATGAGCAGTTCTTC
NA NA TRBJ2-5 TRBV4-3 CASSPGWNQETQYF TGCGCCAGCAGCCCAGGGTGGAACCAAGAGACCCAGTACTTC
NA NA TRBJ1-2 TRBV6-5 CASRGGAAYGYTF TGTGCCAGTCGAGGGGGTGCTGCCTATGGCTACACCTTC
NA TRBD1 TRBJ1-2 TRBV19 CASNNKYRDRAQSGYTF TGTGCCAGTAACAACAAATATAGGGACAGGGCGCAAAGTGGCTACACCTTC
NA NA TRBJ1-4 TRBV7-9 CASRSSGGEKLFF TGTGCCAGCAGGTCCAGCGGGGGGGAAAAACTGTTTTTT
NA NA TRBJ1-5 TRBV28 CASSLLQTLFGQPQHF TGTGCCAGCAGTTTATTACAGACCTTATTTGGACAGCCCCAGCATTTT
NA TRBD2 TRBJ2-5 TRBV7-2 CASSGSGGLKTQYF TGTGCCAGCAGCGGTAGCGGGGGGCTAAAGACCCAGTACTTC
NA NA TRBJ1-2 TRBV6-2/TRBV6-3 CASSRTGGYTF TGTGCCAGCAGCCGAACGGGTGGCTACACCTTC
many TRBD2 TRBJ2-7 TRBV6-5 CASIGTKSYEQYF TGTGCCAGCATTGGGACTAAATCCTACGAGCAGTACTTC
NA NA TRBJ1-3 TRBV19 CASLNRAGNTIYF TGTGCCAGCCTAAACAGGGCGGGAAACACCATATATTTT
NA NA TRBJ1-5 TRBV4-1 CASSQESGNQPQHF TGCGCCAGCAGCCAAGAGTCGGGGAATCAGCCCCAGCATTTT